This T cell receptor (beta chain) was sequenced for a study of beta chain features in type 1 diabetes (dated by TCRdb to between 2017 and 2018). For context, the study as a whole: Mean age, gender distribution, total cell number and subset yield did not differ between patients and healthy donors. The study compared TCRB repertoires of sorted circulating CD4+ T cell subsets between recently diagnosed type 1 diabetes patients and matched healthy donors. A total of under 140,000,000 sorted cells were examined across all samples, and the number of cells per subset was strongly correlated with RNA yield. Naive and central memory subsets were obtained from all 30 or so donors, but regulatory and stem cell-like memory subsets were isolated from only 8 patients and roughly 8 healthy donors.

Broader findings and caveats from the paper: PCR might favor shorter templates, but patient and control samples were amplified and corrected together, so any skew would affect both groups equally. Type 1 diabetes patients showed a moderate but significant shortening of TCRB CDR3 length in all four CD4+ subsets. Naive, central memory and regulatory TCRB repertoires appeared more similar among patients than among healthy donors. HLA sub-analyses involved small numbers of individuals, so any influence of HLA type on TCRB rearrangement remained unresolved. Because cDNA rather than genomic DNA was sequenced, highly expressing activated cells could have been over-represented, although no difference in activation and CD3 levels was found between groups. Fewer insertions and more nucleotide deletions at VDJ recombination sites were observed in patients with type 1 diabetes, implying thymic rearrangement abnormalities.

A single peripheral blood draw of approximately 120 mL on average was collected from each donor into heparinised tubes. A BD FACSAria II was used to sort naive, central memory, regulatory and stem cell-like memory CD4+ T cells with a panel that included CD45RO, CCR7, CD25, CD127, CD95 and CD27. Every sorted population had a purity above 95%. Right away, PBMCs were isolated by Lymphoprep density gradient centrifugation and were stained directly, with no culture step. So that batch effects would be minimized, each experiment stained and sorted samples in pairs, pairing one healthy donor with one patient. All of the isolated RNA was reverse transcribed with the High Capacity cDNA Reverse Transcription Kit, so expressed TCRB transcripts were sequenced. Deep immunoSEQ sequencing was performed on naive, central memory and regulatory T cell samples, with an average of around 3.4 million total reads per sample. Sorted cells were lysed in RLT buffer, and RNA was extracted using DNase-treated RNeasy Micro or Mini kits according to cell number. Each cell subset was processed on its own to prevent cross-contamination, while patient and healthy donor samples were processed together. The immunoSEQ multiplex PCR was used to amplify TCRB sequences from cDNA, generating 87-bp fragments that spanned the CDR3 region. The amplicons were sequenced using the Illumina HiSeq platform. The original methods were these. PCR bias was corrected computationally using synthetic template baselines, and reads within Hamming distance 2 were collapsed, with unmergeable singletons discarded. Reads were aligned to IMGT to assign V, D and J genes, CDR3 length, and insertions or deletions at six rearrangement sites. Clonotype counts were normalized to sorted cell number within each subset before computing true diversity and Gini coefficients with the tcR R package. Repertoire sharing was quantified using the overlap coefficient calculated on TCRB nucleotide sequences. As a proxy for the pre-selection repertoire, out-of-frame TCRB sequences from naive cells were analyzed. Imported from immuneACCESS, the table was reduced by TCRdb to in-frame sequences with V and J called. These copies leave out some clones; in studies compared against another copy, an unresolved V gene accounts for under half, and the cause of the remainder is not known. V and J calls and clone size are given by that table; D and trimming were obtained from the DNA. In this sample the table shows roughly 700,000 clones, roughly 13% of which occur a single time. Together, the top ten hold approximately 0.021% of the sample.

Comments on this clone: The clone's antigen remains unknown. Per-base qualities were not stored, and no clone one base away is much larger.

Taken from cysteine to phenylalanine, the CDR3 has 14 residues. Only CDR3 DNA is held: 42 bases, read in frame from base 1. V loses 6 bases, J loses 5 bases, and the germline ends lie 16 bases apart. According to the germline V gene, CDR1 reads MNHEY and CDR2 reads SVGAGI. This sequence originates from a man aged 18 to 30 with type 1 diabetes. Specimen: naive CD4+ T cells from blood. The label giving this sample's cell subset or site can be read as: true naive CD4+ T cells. The chain is assembled from TRBV6-5 and TRBJ1-1; matching of 5 bases hints at TRBD1 as the D gene. The DNA reads TGTGCCAGCAGCTCCCGGGACTCTCTGACTGAAGCTTTCTTT. This is translated as CASSSRDSLTEAFF.